The rows below give T cell receptor beta chains drawn from one sample of a study of blood T cell repertoires in COVID-19. The table came from immunoSEQ multiplex PCR; TCRdb's copy has only in-frame clones and leaves some out. The table shows hundreds of thousands of clones, with roughly 87% occurring only once. Specimen: peripheral blood. The receptors derive from a man in his fifties or sixties who had recovered from COVID-19. CDR3s include the opening cysteine and the closing phenylalanine or tryptophan. Fields, in order: J gene, D gene, clone size, V gene, CDR3 DNA, CDR3 protein. The D gene is left open where the match is weak. Clone size is given for some rows only: seen once, a few or many times, or a class if the clone is expanded.

j_gene: TRBJ1-5; d_gene: TRBD1; abundance: -; v_gene: TRBV7-8; CDR3nt: TGTGCCAGCAGCCGAGACAGGGGAAGCAATCAGCCCCAGCATTTT; CDR3aa: CASSRDRGSNQPQHF
j_gene: TRBJ1-4; d_gene: -; abundance: -; v_gene: TRBV7-2; CDR3nt: TGTGCCAGCAGCCCGACTGCAACTAATGAAAAACTGTTTTTT; CDR3aa: CASSPTATNEKLFF
j_gene: TRBJ2-3; d_gene: TRBD1; abundance: -; v_gene: TRBV19; CDR3nt: TGTGCCAGTAGGCAGGGGGTAGGGACAGATACGCAGTATTTT; CDR3aa: CASRQGVGTDTQYF
j_gene: TRBJ2-1; d_gene: TRBD1; abundance: once; v_gene: TRBV4-1; CDR3nt: TGCGCCAGCAGCCAAGGCGACAGGGACTACAATGAGCAGTTCTTC; CDR3aa: CASSQGDRDYNEQFF
j_gene: TRBJ2-3; d_gene: TRBD2; abundance: once; v_gene: TRBV3-1/TRBV3-2; CDR3nt: TGTGCCAGCAGCCCCGGACTAGCGGGCCCCCGGTCTACGCAGTATTTT; CDR3aa: CASSPGLAGPRSTQYF
j_gene: TRBJ1-5; d_gene: TRBD1; abundance: -; v_gene: TRBV6-4; CDR3nt: TGTGCCAGCACCGGGACAGGGGGCCATCAGCCCCAGCATTTT; CDR3aa: CASTGTGGHQPQHF
j_gene: TRBJ1-3; d_gene: -; abundance: -; v_gene: TRBV19; CDR3nt: TGTGCCAGTAGTATAGCGGGAATCAACTCTGGAAACACCATATATTTT; CDR3aa: CASSIAGINSGNTIYF
j_gene: TRBJ1-1; d_gene: -; abundance: -; v_gene: TRBV5-1; CDR3nt: TGCGCCAGCAGCTTGGATAGGGGTAGGATGGCTTTCTTT; CDR3aa: CASSLDRGRMAFF
j_gene: TRBJ2-3; d_gene: -; abundance: -; v_gene: TRBV6-5; CDR3nt: TGTGCCAGCAGTTACGGGGGGTCGATGAGCACAGATACGCAGTATTTT; CDR3aa: CASSYGGSMSTDTQYF
j_gene: TRBJ2-1; d_gene: -; abundance: -; v_gene: TRBV24-1; CDR3nt: TGTGCCACCAGTGATCCGGTATCGACCCAAAGGGGTAATGAGCAGTTCTTC; CDR3aa: CATSDPVSTQRGNEQFF
j_gene: TRBJ2-7; d_gene: -; abundance: many; v_gene: TRBV12-5; CDR3nt: TGTGCTAGTGGTTTGGTCGCAGGGTCTGGCGCCTACGAGCAGTACTTC; CDR3aa: CASGLVAGSGAYEQYF
j_gene: TRBJ2-3; d_gene: -; abundance: -; v_gene: TRBV9; CDR3nt: TGTGCCAGCAGCGTAGATTTCGGCATCCGAGGGGATACGCAGTATTTT; CDR3aa: CASSVDFGIRGDTQYF
j_gene: TRBJ1-2; d_gene: -; abundance: -; v_gene: TRBV3-1/TRBV3-2; CDR3nt: TGTGCCAGCAGCAACAGGTTCTATGGCTACACCTTC; CDR3aa: CASSNRFYGYTF
j_gene: TRBJ1-1; d_gene: TRBD1; abundance: -; v_gene: TRBV10-3; CDR3nt: TGTGCCATCAGTGCCTCCGGGACAGGGAACACTGAAGCTTTCTTT; CDR3aa: CAISASGTGNTEAFF
j_gene: TRBJ1-5; d_gene: -; abundance: -; v_gene: TRBV19; CDR3nt: TGTGCCAGTAGTATGGGGAGGATGGGTCAGCCCCAGCATTTT; CDR3aa: CASSMGRMGQPQHF
j_gene: TRBJ1-4; d_gene: -; abundance: -; v_gene: TRBV19; CDR3nt: TGTGCCAGTACCCCGGCAGGAGGCAGGAATAGTGAAAAACTGTTTTTT; CDR3aa: CASTPAGGRNSEKLFF
j_gene: TRBJ2-5; d_gene: TRBD1; abundance: -; v_gene: TRBV7-9; CDR3nt: TGTGCCAGCAGCTTTTGGGACAGGGGGCCGGAGACCCAGTACTTC; CDR3aa: CASSFWDRGPETQYF
j_gene: TRBJ2-7; d_gene: -; abundance: -; v_gene: TRBV10-3; CDR3nt: TGTGCCATCAGCCCACAACCCACGACTAGTACAGGCGAGCAGTACTTC; CDR3aa: CAISPQPTTSTGEQYF
j_gene: TRBJ1-1; d_gene: TRBD1; abundance: -; v_gene: TRBV5-6; CDR3nt: TGTGCCAGCAGCCGACAGGGAAACACTGAAGCTTTCTTT; CDR3aa: CASSRQGNTEAFF
j_gene: TRBJ1-5; d_gene: -; abundance: -; v_gene: TRBV6-5; CDR3nt: TGTGCCAGCAGAAACGGGGGGGATTTGGGTCAGCCCCAGCATTTT; CDR3aa: CASRNGGDLGQPQHF
j_gene: TRBJ2-2; d_gene: TRBD1; abundance: -; v_gene: TRBV19; CDR3nt: TGTGCCAGTATCTGGACAGGGCTGTACACCGGGGAGCTGTTTTTT; CDR3aa: CASIWTGLYTGELFF
j_gene: TRBJ1-6; d_gene: -; abundance: once; v_gene: TRBV30; CDR3nt: TGTGCCTGGAGTGTACGGGGGGGGTGGAATTCACCCCTCCACTTT; CDR3aa: CAWSVRGGWNSPLHF
j_gene: TRBJ2-5; d_gene: -; abundance: -; v_gene: TRBV10-3; CDR3nt: TGTGCCATCAGTGAGGAGTGGGCGATTGAGACCCAGTACTTC; CDR3aa: CAISEEWAIETQYF
j_gene: TRBJ1-4; d_gene: TRBD1; abundance: -; v_gene: TRBV6-1; CDR3nt: TGTGCCAGCAGTGTTTCCATGACAGGGGCTAATGAAAAACTGTTTTTT; CDR3aa: CASSVSMTGANEKLFF
j_gene: TRBJ1-1; d_gene: TRBD1; abundance: -; v_gene: TRBV7-9; CDR3nt: TGTGCCAGCAGCTCCCTACAGGGGGCTTTGAAGGGGGGTGAAGCTTTCTTT; CDR3aa: CASSSLQGALKGGEAFF
j_gene: TRBJ1-2; d_gene: -; abundance: -; v_gene: TRBV6-5; CDR3nt: TGTGCCAGCAGTTACTCGTACGGCTATGGCTACACCTTC; CDR3aa: CASSYSYGYGYTF
j_gene: TRBJ1-5; d_gene: -; abundance: -; v_gene: TRBV11-2; CDR3nt: TGTGCCAGCAGCAGGACAGGCAATCAGCCCCAGCATTTT; CDR3aa: CASSRTGNQPQHF
j_gene: TRBJ2-2; d_gene: -; abundance: -; v_gene: TRBV19; CDR3nt: TGTGCCAGTAGTCCCCCAGGGCTGAACACCGGGGAGCTGTTTTTT; CDR3aa: CASSPPGLNTGELFF
j_gene: TRBJ1-5; d_gene: -; abundance: -; v_gene: TRBV5-6; CDR3nt: TGTGCCAGCAGCTTTTCGCTATTACTCGATCAGCCCCAGCATTTT; CDR3aa: CASSFSLLLDQPQHF
j_gene: TRBJ2-4; d_gene: TRBD1; abundance: -; v_gene: TRBV6-6; CDR3nt: TGTGCTAGCGGCGACAGGGGGCAAAAGGTCAAAAACATTCAGTACTTC; CDR3aa: CASGDRGQKVKNIQYF
j_gene: TRBJ2-7; d_gene: TRBD1; abundance: -; v_gene: TRBV5-5; CDR3nt: TGTGCCAGCAGCATGGGACAGGCGAGCATGTACGAGCAGTACTTC; CDR3aa: CASSMGQASMYEQYF
j_gene: TRBJ2-5; d_gene: -; abundance: -; v_gene: TRBV5-4; CDR3nt: TGTGCCAGCAGCCCCGCCCGAGAGCACAGGGCTCAAGAGACCCAGTACTTC; CDR3aa: CASSPAREHRAQETQYF
j_gene: TRBJ2-5; d_gene: TRBD2; abundance: -; v_gene: TRBV2; CDR3nt: TGTGCCAGCAGCGAGACTAGCGGGGGATGGAAAGAAGAGACCCAGTACTTC; CDR3aa: CASSETSGGWKEETQYF
j_gene: TRBJ2-3; d_gene: TRBD1; abundance: -; v_gene: TRBV18; CDR3nt: TGTGCCAGCTCACCCCAAGTGACCGGGACAGGGGCAGATACGCAGTATTTT; CDR3aa: CASSPQVTGTGADTQYF
j_gene: TRBJ2-7; d_gene: -; abundance: -; v_gene: TRBV13; CDR3nt: TGTGCCAGCAACTTACGGACACCATCCTCCTACGAGCAGTACTTC; CDR3aa: CASNLRTPSSYEQYF
j_gene: TRBJ2-4; d_gene: -; abundance: few; v_gene: TRBV11-2; CDR3nt: TGTGCCAGCAGCCCCTCGGACTGGAAAAACATTCAGTACTTC; CDR3aa: CASSPSDWKNIQYF
j_gene: TRBJ2-2; d_gene: -; abundance: -; v_gene: TRBV5-5; CDR3nt: TGTGCCAGCAGCTTGGTATCTCGGGACACCGGGGAGCTGTTTTTT; CDR3aa: CASSLVSRDTGELFF
j_gene: TRBJ1-5; d_gene: -; abundance: -; v_gene: TRBV5-1; CDR3nt: TGCGCCAGCAGCGAGACAGGCAGCAATCAGCCCCAGCATTTT; CDR3aa: CASSETGSNQPQHF
j_gene: TRBJ2-1; d_gene: -; abundance: -; v_gene: TRBV19; CDR3nt: TGTGCCAGTAGTATAGGGGCGGGACAGAGGAGTAATGAGCAGTTCTTC; CDR3aa: CASSIGAGQRSNEQFF
j_gene: TRBJ2-2; d_gene: -; abundance: -; v_gene: TRBV15; CDR3nt: TGTGCCACCAGCAGAGAATACAGGGTTGAACTGTTTTTT; CDR3aa: CATSREYRVELFF
j_gene: TRBJ2-3; d_gene: -; abundance: -; v_gene: TRBV7-8; CDR3nt: TGTGCCAGCAGCGAGGAATGGCACACAGATACGCAGTATTTT; CDR3aa: CASSEEWHTDTQYF
j_gene: TRBJ1-4; d_gene: -; abundance: -; v_gene: TRBV10-2; CDR3nt: TGCGCCAGCAGGGGAGGTTATAATGAAAAACTGTTTTTT; CDR3aa: CASRGGYNEKLFF
j_gene: TRBJ1-5; d_gene: -; abundance: -; v_gene: TRBV2; CDR3nt: TGTGCCAGCAGTGAGGCAGGGGCTCTTGGACAGCCCCAGCATTTT; CDR3aa: CASSEAGALGQPQHF
j_gene: TRBJ1-6; d_gene: -; abundance: -; v_gene: TRBV15; CDR3nt: TGTGCCACCAGCAGAGATCCGGTGGGGGGCTCGGGGGGTGCTCCCCTCCACTTT; CDR3aa: CATSRDPVGGSGGAPLHF
j_gene: TRBJ1-6; d_gene: -; abundance: -; v_gene: TRBV2; CDR3nt: TGTGCCAGCAGTGAAGTCGGCTATAATTCACCCCTCCACTTT; CDR3aa: CASSEVGYNSPLHF
j_gene: TRBJ1-3; d_gene: -; abundance: -; v_gene: TRBV6-5; CDR3nt: TGTGCCAGCAGTTACTCGGGACTCTCTGGAAACACCATATATTTT; CDR3aa: CASSYSGLSGNTIYF
j_gene: TRBJ2-1; d_gene: -; abundance: -; v_gene: TRBV29-1; CDR3nt: TGCAGCGTTCATCGTCTCCCGCCGATAGAAAATGAGCAGTTCTTC; CDR3aa: CSVHRLPPIENEQFF
j_gene: TRBJ2-3; d_gene: TRBD2; abundance: -; v_gene: TRBV15; CDR3nt: TGTGCCACCAGCAGAGATCGACTAGCCCGCACAGATACGCAGTATTTT; CDR3aa: CATSRDRLARTDTQYF
j_gene: TRBJ1-2; d_gene: -; abundance: -; v_gene: TRBV27; CDR3nt: TGTGCCAGCAGTCCCTCAGGGCGCGCGCGCTATGGCTACACCTTC; CDR3aa: CASSPSGRARYGYTF
j_gene: TRBJ2-3; d_gene: -; abundance: -; v_gene: TRBV6-1; CDR3nt: TGTGCCAGCAGTGAAAAATGGGGGGTAGATACGCAGTATTTT; CDR3aa: CASSEKWGVDTQYF
j_gene: TRBJ2-2; d_gene: TRBD1; abundance: -; v_gene: TRBV19; CDR3nt: TGTGCCAGTAAGGACAGGGGAAGGACCGGGGAGCTGTTTTTT; CDR3aa: CASKDRGRTGELFF
j_gene: TRBJ2-7; d_gene: -; abundance: -; v_gene: TRBV5-1; CDR3nt: TGCGCCAGCAGCTTGGGAGGAGGGATCGCCTACGAGCAGTACTTC; CDR3aa: CASSLGGGIAYEQYF
j_gene: TRBJ2-4; d_gene: -; abundance: -; v_gene: TRBV27; CDR3nt: TGTGCCAGCACCCTGAGACTGCAACTAGCCAAAAACATTCAGTACTTC; CDR3aa: CASTLRLQLAKNIQYF
j_gene: TRBJ1-5; d_gene: TRBD1; abundance: -; v_gene: TRBV4-1; CDR3nt: TGCGCCAGCAGCCCTTCACCGGGACAGGGCTATAGCAATCAGCCCCAGCATTTT; CDR3aa: CASSPSPGQGYSNQPQHF